The present entry profiles one T cell receptor beta chain with its context. Germline values: CDR1 MNHEY, CDR2 SVGEGT. CDR3 length: 15 amino acids. The V end lost 2 bases, the J end lost 2 bases, and 9 bases lay between the germline ends. These data belong to a study of blood T cell repertoires in COVID-19. Some clones are missing from TCRdb's copy, which holds only in-frame ones; the method was immunoSEQ multiplex PCR. The sample consists of about 250,000 clones, about 83% of them appearing once. Material: peripheral blood. The V gene is TRBV6-2 or TRBV6-3, the J gene TRBJ2-2, with a possible D match to TRBD1 (5 bases). The origin of this receptor is a man aged 80 or over with acute or convalescent COVID-19. The CDR3 loop is CASSYGRANTGELFF. The CDR3 DNA reads TGTGCCAGCAGTTACGGCAGGGCTAACACCGGGGAGCTGTTTTTT.